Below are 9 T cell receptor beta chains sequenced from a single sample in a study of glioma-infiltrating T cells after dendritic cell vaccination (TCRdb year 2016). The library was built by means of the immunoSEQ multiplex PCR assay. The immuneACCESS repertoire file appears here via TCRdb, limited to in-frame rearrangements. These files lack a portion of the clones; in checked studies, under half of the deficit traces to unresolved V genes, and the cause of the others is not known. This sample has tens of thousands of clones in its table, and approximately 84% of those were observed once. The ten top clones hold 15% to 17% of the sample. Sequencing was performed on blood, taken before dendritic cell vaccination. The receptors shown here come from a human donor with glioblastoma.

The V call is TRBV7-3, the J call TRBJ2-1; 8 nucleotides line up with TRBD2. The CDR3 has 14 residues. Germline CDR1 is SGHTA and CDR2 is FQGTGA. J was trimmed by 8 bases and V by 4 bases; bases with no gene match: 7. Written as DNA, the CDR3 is TGTGCCAGCAGCTACGGGGGGGCCCTGGATGAGCAGTTCTTC. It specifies CASSYGGALDEQFF.

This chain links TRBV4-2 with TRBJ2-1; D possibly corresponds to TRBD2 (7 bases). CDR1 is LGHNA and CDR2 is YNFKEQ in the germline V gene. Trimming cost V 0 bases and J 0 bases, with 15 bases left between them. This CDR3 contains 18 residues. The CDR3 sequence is CASSQEAGAGSSYNEQFF. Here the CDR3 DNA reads TGTGCCAGCAGCCAAGAGGCGGGGGCGGGGAGCTCCTACAATGAGCAGTTCTTC.

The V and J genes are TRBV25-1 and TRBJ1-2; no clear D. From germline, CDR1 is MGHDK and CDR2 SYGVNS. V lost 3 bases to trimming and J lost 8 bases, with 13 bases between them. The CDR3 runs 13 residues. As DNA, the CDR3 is TGTGCCAGCAGTGATATGGGCAAAAGCGGCTACACCTTC. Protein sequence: CASSDMGKSGYTF.

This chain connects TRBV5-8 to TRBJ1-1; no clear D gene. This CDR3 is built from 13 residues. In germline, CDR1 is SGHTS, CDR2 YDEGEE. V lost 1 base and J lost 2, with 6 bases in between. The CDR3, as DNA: TGTGCCAGCAGCTTGTGGGCTAACACTGAAGCTTTCTTT. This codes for CASSLWANTEAFF.

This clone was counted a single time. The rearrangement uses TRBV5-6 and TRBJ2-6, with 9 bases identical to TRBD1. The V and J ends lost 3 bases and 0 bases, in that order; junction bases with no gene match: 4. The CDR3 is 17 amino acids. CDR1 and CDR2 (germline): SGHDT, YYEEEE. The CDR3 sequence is CASSSGTGYSGANVLTF. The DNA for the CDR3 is TGTGCCAGCAGCTCCGGGACAGGGTACTCTGGGGCCAACGTCCTGACTTTC.

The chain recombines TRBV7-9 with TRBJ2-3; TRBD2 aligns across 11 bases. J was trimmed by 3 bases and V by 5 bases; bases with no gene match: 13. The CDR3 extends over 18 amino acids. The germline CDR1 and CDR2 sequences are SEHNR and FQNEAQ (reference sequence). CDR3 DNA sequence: TGTGCCAGCAGCCCTTCACCTTTAGCGGGGGGGCCTACAGATACGCAGTATTTT. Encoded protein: CASSPSPLAGGPTDTQYF.

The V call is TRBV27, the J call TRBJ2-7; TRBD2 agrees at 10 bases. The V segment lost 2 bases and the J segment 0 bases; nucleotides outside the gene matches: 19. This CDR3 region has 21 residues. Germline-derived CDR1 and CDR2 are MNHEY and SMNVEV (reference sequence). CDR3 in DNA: TGTGCCAGCAGTTTAGAGGGCTCCGTAGCGGGAGGCCCCACCAGCTCCTACGAGCAGTACTTC. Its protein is CASSLEGSVAGGPTSSYEQYF.

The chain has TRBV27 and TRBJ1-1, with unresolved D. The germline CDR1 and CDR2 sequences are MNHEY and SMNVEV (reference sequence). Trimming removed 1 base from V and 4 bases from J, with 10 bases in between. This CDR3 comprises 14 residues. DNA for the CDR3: TGTGCCAGCAGTTTATTGTCGGGATTCACTGAAGCTTTCTTT. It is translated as CASSLLSGFTEAFF.

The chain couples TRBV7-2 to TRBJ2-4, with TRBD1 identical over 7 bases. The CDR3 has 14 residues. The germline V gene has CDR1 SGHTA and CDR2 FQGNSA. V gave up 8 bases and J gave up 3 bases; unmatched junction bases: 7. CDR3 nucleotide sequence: TGTGCCAGCCAAGCCGGGACAGACAAAAACATTCAGTACTTC. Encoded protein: CASQAGTDKNIQYF.